This TCR beta chain was profiled in a study of T cell responses to AZD1222 COVID-19 vaccine. The protocol was immunoSEQ multiplex PCR, while the TCRdb copy is restricted to in-frame clones and leaves out a portion. Counted here are tens of thousands of clones, almost 90% occurring once; the ten biggest clones make up approximately 8.7%. This CDR3 is 14 amino acids long. Trimming left V 0 bases short and J 2 bases short, with 7 bases between. CDR1 is KGHSH and CDR2 is LQKENI in the germline V gene. This TCR was recovered from an adult in good health. The input for sequencing was peripheral blood, taken on day 0 of AZD1222 vaccination. J is TRBJ2-5 and V is TRBV18; D gene unclear. The CDR3 DNA is TGTGCCAGCTCACCACCGGTGGGGCAAGAGACCCAGTACTTC. Its protein product is CASSPPVGQETQYF. Looking up the rest from reference TRBV18 and TRBJ2-5 gives the full variable domain: NAGVMQNPRHLVRRRGQEARLRCSPMKGHSHVYWYRQLPEEGLKFMVYLQKENIIDESGMPKERFSAEFPKEGPSILRIQQVVRGDSAAYFCASSPPVGQETQYFGPGTRLLVL.